Presented here are 2 T cell receptor beta chains from one specimen sequenced in a study of blood T cell repertoires in COVID-19. Sequencing was performed with immunoSEQ multiplex PCR; in TCRdb, only in-frame clones are kept and a portion is missing. The sample yields a few hundred thousand clones, 90% seen once. Sequenced sample: peripheral blood. These receptor sequences come from a woman aged 50 to 60 with COVID-19, enrolled during active disease.

The rearrangement links TRBV30 to TRBJ1-2; D perhaps matches TRBD1 (5 bases). CDR3 size: 14 residues. The V and J ends lost 1 base and 5 bases respectively, with 14 bases between them. The germline gives CDR1 GTSNPN, CDR2 SVGIG (reference sequence). DNA for the CDR3: TGTGCCTGGAGTGCGGACAAGCCTTGGTATGGCTACACCTTC. Its protein product is CAWSADKPWYGYTF.

The rearrangement links TRBV19 to TRBJ2-2; 10 bases agree with TRBD1. Germline lookup yields CDR1 LNHDA and CDR2 SQIVND (reference sequence). This CDR3 region has 14 residues. V trimming: 5 bases; J trimming: 6 bases; junction bases outside the gene matches: 3. The CDR3 here is CASSSDRGPGELFF. CDR3 coding DNA: TGTGCCAGTAGTTCCGACAGGGGGCCCGGGGAGCTGTTTTTT.